These T cell receptor beta chains were read from a single sample in a study of blood T cell repertoires in COVID-19. This table comes from immunoSEQ multiplex PCR, and its TCRdb copy is limited to in-frame clones, with some not included. The sample contains fewer than 250,000 clones, 82% of which appear only once. Material: peripheral blood. The source of these receptors is an elderly woman with acute or convalescent COVID-19. Each CDR3 is given with its conserved first and last residue. A D gene is named only where the DNA matches it firmly. Clone size appears in some rows only: once, few, many, or a class for an expanded clone.

CASSLVGTGGSTYEQYF,TGTGCCAGCAGCTTAGTTGGGACAGGGGGCTCCACTTACGAGCAGTACTTC,TRBD1,TRBJ2-7,.,TRBV11-2
CASSLSAGELFF,TGTGCCAGCAGCCTCAGTGCCGGGGAGCTGTTTTTT,.,TRBJ2-2,.,TRBV4-2
CASSLDSPGAGGTQYF,TGTGCCAGCAGCTTAGATTCGCCAGGGGCAGGCGGGACCCAGTACTTC,.,TRBJ2-5,.,TRBV7-2
CASSSGLAVGEQFF,TGTGCCAGCAGCTCCGGACTAGCGGTGGGTGAGCAGTTCTTC,TRBD2,TRBJ2-1,.,TRBV7-2
CASSPARVGGVNEQFF,TGTGCCAGCAGCCCAGCCAGGGTTGGGGGGGTCAATGAGCAGTTCTTC,TRBD2,TRBJ2-1,once,TRBV3-1/TRBV3-2
CASRILANQETQYF,TGTGCCAGCAGAATACTAGCGAACCAAGAGACCCAGTACTTC,TRBD2,TRBJ2-5,.,TRBV3-1/TRBV3-2
CASSLTGGNEQYF,TGCGCCAGCAGTTTGACAGGGGGCAACGAGCAGTACTTC,TRBD1,TRBJ2-7,.,TRBV5-1
CASRRWGVGYEQYF,TGTGCCAGCCGCCGGTGGGGGGTAGGCTACGAGCAGTACTTC,.,TRBJ2-7,.,TRBV2
CASSTVAGGSYEQYF,TGTGCCAGTAGTACCGTAGCGGGAGGCTCCTACGAGCAGTACTTC,TRBD2,TRBJ2-7,.,TRBV19
CASSIPPGQTWNTEAFF,TGTGCCAGTAGTATCCCCCCCGGACAGACCTGGAACACTGAAGCTTTCTTT,.,TRBJ1-1,once,TRBV19
CASSVADRETQYF,TGTGCCAGCTCCGTAGCTGATCGAGAGACCCAGTACTTC,.,TRBJ2-5,few,TRBV18
CASSQAGETGSYEQYF,TGTGCCAGCAGCCAGGCAGGGGAGACAGGATCCTACGAGCAGTACTTC,.,TRBJ2-7,.,TRBV27
CASSQNPRTGSVGGTEAFF,TGTGCCAGCAGTCAAAACCCCAGGACAGGGTCGGTCGGGGGCACTGAAGCTTTCTTT,TRBD1,TRBJ1-1,.,TRBV6-6
CASSFLGGGARNTEAFF,TGTGCCAGCAGTTTCCTTGGGGGAGGGGCACGGAACACTGAAGCTTTCTTT,.,TRBJ1-1,.,TRBV28
CASSILLRDRDYEQYF,TGTGCCAGCAGCATACTTCTCCGGGACAGGGACTACGAGCAGTACTTC,TRBD1,TRBJ2-7,once,TRBV5-6
CASSPPTSSGANVLTF,TGCGCCAGCAGCCCCCCGACTTCCTCTGGGGCCAACGTCCTGACTTTC,.,TRBJ2-6,.,TRBV5-1
CAGLARKSNTGELFF,TGTGCCGGCTTGGCGAGGAAATCGAACACCGGGGAGCTGTTTTTT,.,TRBJ2-2,.,TRBV28
CASSYSGLAGVTGELFF,TGTGCCAGCAGTTACTCGGGGCTAGCGGGAGTCACCGGGGAGCTGTTTTTT,TRBD2,TRBJ2-2,.,TRBV6-2/TRBV6-3
CASRVGGSTEAFF,TGTGCCAGCAGGGTCGGAGGGAGCACTGAAGCTTTCTTT,.,TRBJ1-1,.,TRBV6-5
CASSELGQGPLNTEAFF,TGTGCCAGCAGTGAATTGGGACAGGGACCTTTGAACACTGAAGCTTTCTTT,TRBD1,TRBJ1-1,.,TRBV25-1
CATSLRDEQFF,TGTGCCACCAGTTTGAGGGATGAGCAGTTCTTC,.,TRBJ2-1,.,TRBV15
CATSDWSRGAGAPDTQYF,TGTGCCACCAGTGATTGGTCCCGGGGGGCGGGAGCCCCCGATACGCAGTATTTT,.,TRBJ2-3,.,TRBV24-1
CASSPGSSYEQYF,TGCGCCAGCAGCCCAGGTAGCTCCTACGAGCAGTACTTC,.,TRBJ2-7,.,TRBV4-1
CASSGGGARSQETQYF,TGTGCCAGCAGCGGAGGAGGGGCCAGGTCCCAAGAGACCCAGTACTTC,.,TRBJ2-5,.,TRBV9
CASSFHTGGPSYEQYF,TGCGCCAGCAGCTTCCACACGGGAGGGCCTTCCTACGAGCAGTACTTC,TRBD2,TRBJ2-7,.,TRBV4-1
CASSESTGVREKLFF,TGTGCCAGCAGTGAGAGTACAGGGGTGCGTGAAAAACTGTTTTTT,TRBD1,TRBJ1-4,.,TRBV6-1